The sequence of this TCR beta chain was determined in a study of blood T cell repertoires in COVID-19. Study as a whole: Samples came from the United States, Italy and Spain, spanning acute and convalescent COVID-19. The cDNA or gDNA used as material had been derived from T cells, B-cell-depleted T cells, or PBMCs.

In the study's own analysis: Researchers report that nucleated cell counts were estimated from reference gene primer amplification. Clones were read by immunoSEQ multiplex PCR, and TCRdb kept only the in-frame ones, dropping some. V and J calls and clone size follow that table, whereas D and trimming were derived from the DNA. The sample includes fewer than 85,000 clones, around 72% of them seen just once. The ends were cut back, 0 bases at V and 5 bases at J, with 23 bases in the middle. The CDR3 has 18 residues. Germline V CDR1 and CDR2: SGHNT, YYREEE (reference sequence). Source material: peripheral blood. The chain combines TRBV5-4 with TRBJ1-2; D call uncertain. The clonotype originates from a human donor with acute or convalescent COVID-19. The donor label of this sample is uncertain. CDR3 nucleotide sequence: TGTGCCAGCAGCTTGGCAGAGGGAATGCTCGCGGGATTGTATGGCTACACCTTC. It codes for CASSLAEGMLAGLYGYTF. The full variable domain, its missing parts supplied by reference TRBV5-4 and TRBJ1-2, is ETGVTQSPTHLIKTRGQQVTLRCSSQSGHNTVSWYQQALGQGPQFIFQYYREEENGRGNFPPRFSGLQFPNYSSELNVNALELDDSALYLCASSLAEGMLAGLYGYTFGSGTRLTVV.